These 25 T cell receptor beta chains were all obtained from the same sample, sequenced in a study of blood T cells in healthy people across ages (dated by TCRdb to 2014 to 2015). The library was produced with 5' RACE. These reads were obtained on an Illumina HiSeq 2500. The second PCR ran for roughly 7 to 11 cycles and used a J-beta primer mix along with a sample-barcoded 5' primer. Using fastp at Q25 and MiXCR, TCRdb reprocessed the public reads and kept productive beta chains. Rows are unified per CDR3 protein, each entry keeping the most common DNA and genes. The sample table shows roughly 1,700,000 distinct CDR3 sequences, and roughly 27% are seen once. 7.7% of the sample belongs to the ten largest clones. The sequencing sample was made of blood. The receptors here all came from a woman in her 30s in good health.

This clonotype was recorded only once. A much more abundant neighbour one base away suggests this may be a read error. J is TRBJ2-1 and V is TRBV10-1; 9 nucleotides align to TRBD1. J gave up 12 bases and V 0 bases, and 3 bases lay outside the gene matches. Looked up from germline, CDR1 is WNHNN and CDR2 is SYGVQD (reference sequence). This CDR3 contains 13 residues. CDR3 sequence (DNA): TGCGCCAGCAGTGAGTCGGGACAGGGACGGCAGTTCTTC. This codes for CASSESGQGRQFF.

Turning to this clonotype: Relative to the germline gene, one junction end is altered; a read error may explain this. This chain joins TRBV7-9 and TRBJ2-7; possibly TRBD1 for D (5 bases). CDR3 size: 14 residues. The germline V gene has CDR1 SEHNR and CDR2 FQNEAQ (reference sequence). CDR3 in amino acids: CAGSLDSFSYEQYF. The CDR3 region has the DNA TGTGCCGGCAGCTTAGACAGTTTTTCCTACGAGCAGTACTTC.

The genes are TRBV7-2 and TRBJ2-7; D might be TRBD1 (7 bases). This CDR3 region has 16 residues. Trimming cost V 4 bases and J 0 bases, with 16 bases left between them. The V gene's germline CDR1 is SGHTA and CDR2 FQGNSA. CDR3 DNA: TGTGCCAGCAGCTACCTAGGGACAGCGGGCTCCTACGAGCAGTACTTC. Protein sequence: CASSYLGTAGSYEQYF.

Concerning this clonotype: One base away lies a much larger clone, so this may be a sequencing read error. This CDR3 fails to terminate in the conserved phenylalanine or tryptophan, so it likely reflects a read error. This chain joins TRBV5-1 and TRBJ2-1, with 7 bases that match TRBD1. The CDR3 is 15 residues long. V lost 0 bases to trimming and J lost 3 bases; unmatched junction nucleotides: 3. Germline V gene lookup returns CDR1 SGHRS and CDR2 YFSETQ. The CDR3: CASSLVGTDYNEQFC. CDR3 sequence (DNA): TGCGCCAGCAGCTTGGTAGGGACAGACTACAATGAGCAGTTCTGC.

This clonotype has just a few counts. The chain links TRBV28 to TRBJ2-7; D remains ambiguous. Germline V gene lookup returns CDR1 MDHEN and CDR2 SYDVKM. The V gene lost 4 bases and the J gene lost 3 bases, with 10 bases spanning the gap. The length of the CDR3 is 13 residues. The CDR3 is CASSSNTFYEQYF. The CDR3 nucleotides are TGTGCCAGCAGTTCTAATACGTTCTACGAGCAGTACTTC. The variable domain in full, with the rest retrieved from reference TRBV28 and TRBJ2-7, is DVKVTQSSRYLVKRTGEKVFLECVQDMDHENMFWYRQDPGLGLRLIYFSYDVKMKEKGDIPEGYSVSREKKERFSLILESASTNQTSMYLCASSSNTFYEQYFGPGTRLTVT.

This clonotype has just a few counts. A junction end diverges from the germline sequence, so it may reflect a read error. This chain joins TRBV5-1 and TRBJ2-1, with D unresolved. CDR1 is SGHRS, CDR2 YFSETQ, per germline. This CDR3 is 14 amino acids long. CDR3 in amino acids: CTSSLVAAYNEQFF. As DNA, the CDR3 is TGCACCAGCAGCTTGGTCGCAGCCTACAATGAGCAGTTCTTC.

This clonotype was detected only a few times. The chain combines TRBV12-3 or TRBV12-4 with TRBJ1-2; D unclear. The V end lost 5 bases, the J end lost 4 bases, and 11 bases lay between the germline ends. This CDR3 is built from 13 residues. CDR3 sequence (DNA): TGTGCCAGCAGTGAACAGCTTTCCTATGGCTACACCTTC. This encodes CASSEQLSYGYTF.

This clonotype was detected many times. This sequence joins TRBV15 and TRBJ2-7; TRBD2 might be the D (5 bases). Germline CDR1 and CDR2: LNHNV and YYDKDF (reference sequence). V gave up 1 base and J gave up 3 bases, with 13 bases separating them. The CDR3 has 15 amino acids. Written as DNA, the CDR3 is TGTGCCACCAGCAGAGGAGGGTCCCTCAACTACGAGCAGTACTTC. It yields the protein CATSRGGSLNYEQYF.

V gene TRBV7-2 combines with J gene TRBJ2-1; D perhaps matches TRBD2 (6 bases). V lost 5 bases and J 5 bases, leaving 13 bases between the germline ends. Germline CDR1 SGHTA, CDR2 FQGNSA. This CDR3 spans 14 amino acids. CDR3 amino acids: CASSTRTINNEQFF. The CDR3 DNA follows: TGTGCCAGCAGCACTCGGACTATCAACAATGAGCAGTTCTTC.

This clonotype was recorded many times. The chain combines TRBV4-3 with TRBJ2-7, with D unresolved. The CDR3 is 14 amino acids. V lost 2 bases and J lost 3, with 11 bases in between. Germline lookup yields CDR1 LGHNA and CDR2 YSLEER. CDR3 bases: TGCGCCAGCAGCCAAAATCCCTTCGGCTACGAGCAGTACTTC. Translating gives CASSQNPFGYEQYF.

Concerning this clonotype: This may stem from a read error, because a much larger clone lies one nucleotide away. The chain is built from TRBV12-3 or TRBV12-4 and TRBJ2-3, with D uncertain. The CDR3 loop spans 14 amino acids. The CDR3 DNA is TGTGCCAGCAGTTTGAACTTGGGTGCAGATGCGCAGTATTTT. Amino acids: CASSLNLGADAQYF.

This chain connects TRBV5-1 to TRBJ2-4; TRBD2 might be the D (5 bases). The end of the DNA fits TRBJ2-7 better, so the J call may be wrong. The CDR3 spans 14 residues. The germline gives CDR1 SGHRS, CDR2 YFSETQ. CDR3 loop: CASAREDTPIEQYF. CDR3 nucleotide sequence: TGCGCCAGCGCGAGGGAAGACACCCCCATCGAGCAGTACTTC.

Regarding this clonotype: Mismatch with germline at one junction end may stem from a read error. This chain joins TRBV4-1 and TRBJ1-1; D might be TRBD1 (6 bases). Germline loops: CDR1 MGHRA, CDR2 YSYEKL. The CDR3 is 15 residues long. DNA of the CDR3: TGCGCCAGCAGCATCAGCAGGGGCGGAAAAACTGAGGCTTTCTTT. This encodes CASSISRGGKTEAFF.

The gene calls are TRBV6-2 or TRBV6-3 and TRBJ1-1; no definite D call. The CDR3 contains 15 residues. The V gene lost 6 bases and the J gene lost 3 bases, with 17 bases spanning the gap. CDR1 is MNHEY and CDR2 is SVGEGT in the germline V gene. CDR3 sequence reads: CASSSSTTSDTEAFF. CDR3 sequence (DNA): TGTGCCAGCAGCTCCTCGACGACGTCGGACACTGAAGCTTTCTTT.

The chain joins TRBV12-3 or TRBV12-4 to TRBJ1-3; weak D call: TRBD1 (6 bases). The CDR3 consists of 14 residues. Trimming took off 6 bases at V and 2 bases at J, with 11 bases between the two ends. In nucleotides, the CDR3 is TGTGCCAGCAGAGACCAGGGGACTGGAAACACCATATATTTT. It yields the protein CASRDQGTGNTIYF.

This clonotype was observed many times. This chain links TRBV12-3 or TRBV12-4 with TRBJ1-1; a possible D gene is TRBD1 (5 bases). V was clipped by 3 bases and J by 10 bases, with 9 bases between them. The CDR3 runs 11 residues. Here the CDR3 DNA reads TGTGCCAGCAGTTTGGGGCAGGGAGCTTTCTTT. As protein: CASSLGQGAFF.

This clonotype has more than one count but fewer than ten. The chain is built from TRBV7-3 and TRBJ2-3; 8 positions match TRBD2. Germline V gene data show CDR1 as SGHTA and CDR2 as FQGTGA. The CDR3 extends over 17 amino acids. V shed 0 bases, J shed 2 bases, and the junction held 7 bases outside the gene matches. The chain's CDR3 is CASSLTGSGGHTDTQYF. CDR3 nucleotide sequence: TGTGCCAGCAGCTTAACGGGAAGCGGGGGCCACACAGATACGCAGTATTTT.

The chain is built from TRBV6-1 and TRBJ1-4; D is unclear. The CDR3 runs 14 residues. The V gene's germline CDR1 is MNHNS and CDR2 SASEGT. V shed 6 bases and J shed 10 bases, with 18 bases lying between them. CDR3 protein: CASRDGQEVGKLFF. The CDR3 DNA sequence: TGTGCCAGCAGGGATGGGCAGGAAGTAGGAAAACTGTTTTTT.

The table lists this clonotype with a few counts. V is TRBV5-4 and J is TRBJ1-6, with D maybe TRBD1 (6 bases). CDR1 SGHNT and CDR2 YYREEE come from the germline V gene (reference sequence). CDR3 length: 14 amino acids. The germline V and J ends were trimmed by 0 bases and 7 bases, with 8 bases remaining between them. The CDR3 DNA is TGTGCCAGCAGCTTGGACAGGGTGAATTCACCCCTCCACTTT. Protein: CASSLDRVNSPLHF.

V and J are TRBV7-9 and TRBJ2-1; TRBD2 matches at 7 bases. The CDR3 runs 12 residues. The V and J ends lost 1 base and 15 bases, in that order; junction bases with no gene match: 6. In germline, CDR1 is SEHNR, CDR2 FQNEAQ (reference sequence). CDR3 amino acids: CASSLEGGSLFF. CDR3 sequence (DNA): TGTGCCAGCAGCTTAGAAGGCGGGAGTTTGTTCTTC.

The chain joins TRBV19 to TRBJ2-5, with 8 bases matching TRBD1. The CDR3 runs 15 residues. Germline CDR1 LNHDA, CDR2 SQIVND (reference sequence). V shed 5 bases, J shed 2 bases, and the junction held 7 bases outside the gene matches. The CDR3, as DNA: TGTGCCAGTAGTCTGGGACAGGTCATTCAAGAGACCCAGTACTTC. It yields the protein CASSLGQVIQETQYF.

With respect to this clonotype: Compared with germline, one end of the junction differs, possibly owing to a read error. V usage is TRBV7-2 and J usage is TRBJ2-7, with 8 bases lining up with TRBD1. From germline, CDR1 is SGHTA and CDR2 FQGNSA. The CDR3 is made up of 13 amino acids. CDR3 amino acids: CVSSSGQGYEQYF. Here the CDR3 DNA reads TGTGTCAGCAGCTCAGGACAGGGTTACGAGCAGTACTTC.

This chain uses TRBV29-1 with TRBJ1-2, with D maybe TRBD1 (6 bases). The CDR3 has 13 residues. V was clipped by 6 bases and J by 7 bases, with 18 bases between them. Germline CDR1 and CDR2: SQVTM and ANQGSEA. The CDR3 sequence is CSVQRGGRFGYTF. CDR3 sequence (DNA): TGCAGCGTCCAAAGGGGGGGCCGGTTTGGCTACACCTTC.

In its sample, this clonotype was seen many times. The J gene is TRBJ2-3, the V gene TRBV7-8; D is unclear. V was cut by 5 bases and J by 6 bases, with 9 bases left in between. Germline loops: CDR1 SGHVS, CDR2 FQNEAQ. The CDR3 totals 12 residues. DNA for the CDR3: TGTGCCAGCAGCCGCGAGTTGGATACGCAGTATTTT. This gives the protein CASSRELDTQYF. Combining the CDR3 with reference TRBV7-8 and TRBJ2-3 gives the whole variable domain GAGVSQSPRYKVAKRGQDVALRCDPISGHVSLFWYQQALGQGPEFLTYFQNEAQLDKSGLPSDRFFAERPEGSVSTLKIQRTQQEDSAVYLCASSRELDTQYFGPGTRLTVL.

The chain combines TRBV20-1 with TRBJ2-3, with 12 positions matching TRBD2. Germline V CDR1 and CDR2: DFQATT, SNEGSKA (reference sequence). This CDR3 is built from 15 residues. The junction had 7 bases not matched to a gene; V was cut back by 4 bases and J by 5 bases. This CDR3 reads CSAIRLAGEEDTQYF. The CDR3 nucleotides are TGCAGTGCTATTCGACTAGCGGGGGAGGAAGATACGCAGTATTTT.